This T cell receptor beta chain was identified during a study of shared clonotypes between healthy human individuals. Study-wide context: Per donor, CD8 memory used one plate, CD8 naive used two, CD4 memory used three and CD4 naive used three.

Findings and limits, study-wide: For naive CD4 cells, roughly 5.5% of clonotypes were shared across a few donors.

Naive CD45RA+ and memory CD45RA-negative subsets were split from CD4+ cells. Germline V gives CDR1 SGHTA, CDR2 FQGNSA. Trimming left V 5 bases short and J 6 bases short, with 12 bases between. The CDR3 contains 13 residues. As to this clone: The antigen is unknown.

This table comes from immunoSEQ multiplex PCR, and its TCRdb copy is limited to in-frame clones, with some not included. In the table there are about a million clones, around 76% of which are singletons. This TCR came from a young man in good health. This sequence joins TRBV7-2 and TRBJ2-3; no firm D call. The source material was memory CD4+ T cells sorted from blood. Subset denoted: CD45RA-negative fraction. CDR3 residues: CASSRPNSDTQYF. For the CDR3, the DNA is TGTGCCAGCAGCCGTCCGAACTCCGATACGCAGTATTTT. Using reference TRBV7-2 and TRBJ2-3 for the parts outside the CDR3, the full variable domain is GAGVSQSPSNKVTEKGKDVELRCDPISGHTALYWYRQSLGQGLEFLIYFQGNSAPDKSGLPSDRFSAERTGGSVSTLTIQRTQQEDSAVYLCASSRPNSDTQYFGPGTRLTVL.